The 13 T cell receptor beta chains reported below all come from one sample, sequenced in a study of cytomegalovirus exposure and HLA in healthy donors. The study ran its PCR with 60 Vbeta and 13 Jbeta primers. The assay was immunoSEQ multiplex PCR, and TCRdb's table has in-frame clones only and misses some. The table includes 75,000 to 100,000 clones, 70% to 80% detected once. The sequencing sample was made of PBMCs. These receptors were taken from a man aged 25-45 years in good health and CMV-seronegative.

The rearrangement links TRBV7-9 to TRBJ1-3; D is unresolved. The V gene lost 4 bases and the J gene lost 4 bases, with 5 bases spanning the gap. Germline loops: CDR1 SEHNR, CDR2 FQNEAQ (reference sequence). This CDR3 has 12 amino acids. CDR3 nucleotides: TGTGCCAGCAGCTGGGAGGGAAACACCATATATTTT. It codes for CASSWEGNTIYF.

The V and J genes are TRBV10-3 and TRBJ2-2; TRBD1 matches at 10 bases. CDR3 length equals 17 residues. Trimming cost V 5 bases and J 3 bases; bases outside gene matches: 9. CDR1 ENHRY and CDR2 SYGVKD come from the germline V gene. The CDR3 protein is CAISSRQGAPDTGELFF. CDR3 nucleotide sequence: TGTGCCATCAGTTCGAGACAGGGGGCGCCGGACACCGGGGAGCTGTTTTTT.

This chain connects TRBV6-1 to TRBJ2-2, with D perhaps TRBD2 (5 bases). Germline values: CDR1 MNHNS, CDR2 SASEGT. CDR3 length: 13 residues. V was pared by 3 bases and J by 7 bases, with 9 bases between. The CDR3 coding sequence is TGTGCCAGCAGTGATGCCGGGATCGGGGAGCTGTTTTTT. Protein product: CASSDAGIGELFF.

For the CDR3, the DNA is TGTGCCAGCAGCTTAAGGGGGACCTACGAGCAGTACTTC. Translating it yields CASSLRGTYEQYF. The chain has TRBV5-6 and TRBJ2-7, with D perhaps TRBD1 (6 bases). V lost 2 bases to trimming and J lost 2 bases, with 8 bases between them. Per germline, CDR1 SGHDT and CDR2 YYEEEE. CDR3 length: 13 amino acids.

The DNA of the CDR3 is TGTGCCATCAGTGAGTCCCAGGGGGCCGGGGAGCTGTTTTTT. As protein: CAISESQGAGELFF. The genes are TRBV10-3 and TRBJ2-2, with 7 positions matching TRBD1. This CDR3 contains 14 residues. Germline loops: CDR1 ENHRY, CDR2 SYGVKD. With V trimmed by 0 bases and J by 6 bases, 1 base remained unmatched.

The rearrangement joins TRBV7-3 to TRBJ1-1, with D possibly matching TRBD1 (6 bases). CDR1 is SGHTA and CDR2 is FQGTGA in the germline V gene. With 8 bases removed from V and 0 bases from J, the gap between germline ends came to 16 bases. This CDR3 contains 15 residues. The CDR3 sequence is CASSYGGKVNTEAFF. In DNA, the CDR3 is TGTGCCAGCTCCTATGGGGGCAAGGTGAACACTGAAGCTTTCTTT.

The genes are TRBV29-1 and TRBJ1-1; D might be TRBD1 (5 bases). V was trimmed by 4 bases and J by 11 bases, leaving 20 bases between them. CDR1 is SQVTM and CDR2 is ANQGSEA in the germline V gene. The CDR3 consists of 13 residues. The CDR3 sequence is CSVVGRGGHGAFF. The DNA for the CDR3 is TGCAGCGTTGTGGGGAGGGGCGGCCATGGCGCTTTCTTT.

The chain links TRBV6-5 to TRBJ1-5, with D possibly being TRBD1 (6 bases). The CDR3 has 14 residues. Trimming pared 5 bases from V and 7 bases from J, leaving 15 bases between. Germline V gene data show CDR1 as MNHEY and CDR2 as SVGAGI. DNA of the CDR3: TGTGCCAGCAGTCCAGGGGTAAGTGGCCAGCCCCAGCATTTT. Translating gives CASSPGVSGQPQHF.

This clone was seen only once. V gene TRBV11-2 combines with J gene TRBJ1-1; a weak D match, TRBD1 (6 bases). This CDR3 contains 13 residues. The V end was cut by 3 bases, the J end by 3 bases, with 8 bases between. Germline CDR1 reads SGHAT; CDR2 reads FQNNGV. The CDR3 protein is CASSLKGDTEAFF. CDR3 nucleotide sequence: TGTGCCAGCAGCTTGAAGGGGGACACTGAAGCTTTCTTT.

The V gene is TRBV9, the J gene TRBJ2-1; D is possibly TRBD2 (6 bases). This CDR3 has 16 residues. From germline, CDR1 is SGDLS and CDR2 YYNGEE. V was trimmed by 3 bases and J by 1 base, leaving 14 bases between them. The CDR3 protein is CASSARPGLSYNEQFF. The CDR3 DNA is TGTGCCAGCAGCGCCCGCCCGGGACTGTCCTACAATGAGCAGTTCTTC.

CDR3 sequence (DNA): TGTGCCAGCAGCCACGGTGGTGACAGCATCTATGGCTACACCTTC. Protein sequence: CASSHGGDSIYGYTF. The chain has TRBV4-2 and TRBJ1-2; possible D gene TRBD1, 5 bases. V shed 3 bases and J shed 4 bases, with 15 bases lying between them. CDR3 length: 15 amino acids. The germline V gene encodes CDR1 LGHNA and CDR2 YNFKEQ.

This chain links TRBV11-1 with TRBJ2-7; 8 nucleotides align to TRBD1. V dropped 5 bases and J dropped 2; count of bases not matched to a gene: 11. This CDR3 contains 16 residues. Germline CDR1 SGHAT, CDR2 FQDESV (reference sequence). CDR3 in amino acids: CASSVNRGSTTYEQYF. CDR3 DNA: TGTGCCAGCAGCGTAAACAGGGGGAGTACAACCTACGAGCAGTACTTC.

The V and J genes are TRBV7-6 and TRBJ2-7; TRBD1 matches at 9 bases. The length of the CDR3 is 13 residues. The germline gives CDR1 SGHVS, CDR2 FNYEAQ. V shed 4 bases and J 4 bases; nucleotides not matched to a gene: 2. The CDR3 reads CASSSGTGYEQYF. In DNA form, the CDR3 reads TGTGCCAGCAGCTCCGGGACAGGGTACGAGCAGTACTTC.